These T cell receptor beta chains were read from a single sample in a study of blood T cell repertoires in COVID-19. This table comes from immunoSEQ multiplex PCR, and its TCRdb copy is limited to in-frame clones, with some not included. The data hold more than 400,000 clones, with about nine tenths observed a single time. Sequenced material: PBMCs or T cells enriched from blood (not recorded which). The receptors originated from a man aged 18 to 29 who had recovered from COVID-19. Both conserved end residues are part of each CDR3.

>TRBV13|TRBJ1-2
CASSSGQGADGYTF
>TRBV11-2|TRBJ1-4
CASSLDGGRRGEKLFF
>TRBV28|TRBJ2-7
CASSSRQVFSYEQYF
>TRBV5-1|TRBJ1-1
CASSLARNTEAFF
>TRBV12-3/TRBV12-4|TRBJ1-1
CASSQGLNTEAFF
>TRBV11-2|TRBJ2-5
CASSLGTGGFQETQYF
>TRBV14|TRBJ2-1
CASSLGGVAGVYEQFF
>TRBV3-1/TRBV3-2|TRBJ1-2
CASSQGYGSGGYTF
>TRBV10-3|TRBJ1-4
CAISDPTGGNEKLFF
>TRBV28|TRBJ2-5
CASSLGGRGETQYF
>TRBV28|TRBJ1-6
CASNYQDSTSPLHF